A selection of T cell receptor beta chains follows, all from one sample in a study of cytomegalovirus exposure and HLA in healthy donors. Clones were sequenced by immunoSEQ multiplex PCR, and TCRdb holds only the in-frame ones, with some missing. The profile shows 60,000 to 80,000 clones, 79% of them singletons. Specimen: PBMCs. The source is a woman in her twenties or thirties in good health and CMV-seronegative. CDR3s include the opening cysteine and the closing phenylalanine or tryptophan. The order of the fields is J gene, D gene, clone size, V gene, CDR3 DNA, CDR3 protein. D genes are given only for firm matches. Clone size, where shown, is once, few, many, or a class for clones that have expanded.

TRBJ2-1,TRBD1,-,TRBV7-2,TGTGCCAGCAGCTTGGACAGGGGGACCTACAATGAGCAGTTCTTC,CASSLDRGTYNEQFF
TRBJ1-2,TRBD1,-,TRBV19,TGTGCCAGTAGTTCTACAGGGGACAGACCCTATGGCTACACCTTC,CASSSTGDRPYGYTF
TRBJ2-5,-,-,TRBV19,TGTGCCAGTAGCCTGGGACTGGGAGAGACCCAGTACTTC,CASSLGLGETQYF
TRBJ2-2,-,-,TRBV29-1,TGCAGCGTGGGCGGGCCTTCCTCCTTTAACACCGGGGAGCTGTTTTTT,CSVGGPSSFNTGELFF
TRBJ1-1,-,-,TRBV7-3,TGTGCCAGCAGCTTAAATCCAGGGGCGGAGACTGAAGCTTTCTTT,CASSLNPGAETEAFF
TRBJ2-3,TRBD2,-,TRBV5-8,TGTGCCAGCAGCTTTAGTCTCCCGCGGGAGGGCGGCCCAGATACGCAGTATTTT,CASSFSLPREGGPDTQYF
TRBJ1-3,-,-,TRBV12-2,TGTGCAAGTCGCGTCCACCCACCGGGACAGGGGCCGAGCTCTGGAAACACCATATATTTT,CASRVHPPGQGPSSGNTIYF
TRBJ2-5,TRBD2,-,TRBV5-1,TGCGCCAGCAGCCCCCCGGGGGGATTTGAGACCCAGTACTTC,CASSPPGGFETQYF
TRBJ1-1,TRBD1,-,TRBV5-6,TGTGCCAGCAGCCCCGGGACAGGGGGCGCAAGTTTCGCTGAAGCTTTCTTT,CASSPGTGGASFAEAFF
TRBJ1-1,-,few,TRBV19,TGTGCCAGCCTAGACAGAAACGGTGAAGCTTTCTTT,CASLDRNGEAFF
TRBJ2-1,TRBD2,-,TRBV2,TGTGCCAGCAGGATCTTAGCGGGGGAGCAGTTCTTC,CASRILAGEQFF
TRBJ1-3,TRBD1,-,TRBV2,TGTGCCAGCAGCCCGACAGGGGGCCCTGGAAACACCATATATTTT,CASSPTGGPGNTIYF
TRBJ2-2,TRBD2,-,TRBV7-9,TGTGCCAGCAGCTCTAGCGGGGAGAACACCGGGGAGCTGTTTTTT,CASSSSGENTGELFF
TRBJ2-5,-,-,TRBV7-8,TGTGCCAGCAGCTTAGCGGAGCCCGTCGAGACCCAGTACTTC,CASSLAEPVETQYF
TRBJ2-2,-,-,TRBV4-1,TGCGCCAGCAGCCCCAGGGCGGACCCCGGCGGGGAGCTGTTTTTT,CASSPRADPGGELFF
TRBJ2-3,TRBD2,-,TRBV6-5,TGTGCCAGCAGTTACGGCGGGGGGAGCACAGATACGCAGTATTTT,CASSYGGGSTDTQYF
TRBJ2-4,-,-,TRBV15,TGTGCCACCAGCAGAAAGGGACTTCTAGCCAAAAACATTCAGTACTTC,CATSRKGLLAKNIQYF
TRBJ1-2,TRBD1,-,TRBV5-6,TGTGCCAGCAGCAACCGGGACAGGGGGCCTCAAGTTGGCTACACCTTC,CASSNRDRGPQVGYTF
TRBJ2-5,-,-,TRBV9,TGTGCCAGCAGCGTAGAAATCCGAGCGGGAGAGACCCAGTACTTC,CASSVEIRAGETQYF
TRBJ1-1,-,-,TRBV5-5,TGTGCCAGCAGCTTAAATTCGGGAACTGAAGCTTTCTTT,CASSLNSGTEAFF
TRBJ2-7,TRBD1,-,TRBV12-5,TGTGCTAGTGGTTTGGTATTGGACAGGGTCTCCTACGAGCAGTACTTC,CASGLVLDRVSYEQYF
TRBJ1-2,-,once,TRBV7-9,TGTGCCAGCAGCCGCCTGGGCACGATACCTTCTAACTATGGCTACACCTTC,CASSRLGTIPSNYGYTF
TRBJ1-1,-,-,TRBV30,TGTGCCTGGAGTTCCTACACTGAAGCTTTCTTT,CAWSSYTEAFF
TRBJ2-5,TRBD2,-,TRBV5-1,TGCGCCTCGGGGGGGGGACAAGAGACCCAGTACTTC,CASGGGQETQYF
TRBJ2-7,-,-,TRBV5-8,TGTGCCAGCAGCTTCGACGAGCAGTACTTC,CASSFDEQYF
TRBJ1-1,-,-,TRBV18,TGTGCCAGCTCACGGGGCGGGAACACTGAAGCTTTCTTT,CASSRGGNTEAFF
TRBJ2-5,-,once,TRBV7-2,TGTGCCAGCAGCTCCCAGATGGCTGGGGCAGAGACCCAGTACTTC,CASSSQMAGAETQYF
TRBJ2-5,-,-,TRBV7-9,TGTGCCAGCAGCCCAAAGACGGGTGGAGAGACCCAGTACTTC,CASSPKTGGETQYF
TRBJ1-3,TRBD1,-,TRBV19,TGTGCCAGTAGGTGGGACAGCTCCGTATTCTCTGGAAACACCATATATTTT,CASRWDSSVFSGNTIYF
TRBJ2-2,TRBD1,few,TRBV4-1,TGCGCCAGCAGCCCCCTTGGGACAGCGAACACCGGGGAGCTGTTTTTT,CASSPLGTANTGELFF
TRBJ1-2,-,-,TRBV7-2,TGTGCCAGCAGCTTAGATGGCACCGGAGCGGGATATGGCTACACCTTC,CASSLDGTGAGYGYTF
TRBJ2-3,TRBD2,-,TRBV19,TGTGCCAGTAGTCTGACCGGGACTAGCGGGGGGGGAAATACGCAGTATTTT,CASSLTGTSGGGNTQYF
TRBJ1-5,TRBD1,-,TRBV6-1,TGTGCCACCCACCTAGGACAGGGCGATCAGCCCCAGCATTTT,CATHLGQGDQPQHF
TRBJ1-2,TRBD1,-,TRBV7-9,TGTGCCAGCAGCCGGGACAGGGTCGACGGCTACACCTTC,CASSRDRVDGYTF
TRBJ2-1,-,-,TRBV30,TGTGCCTGGAACCCAATGGGGGGGCCGGGGAATGAGCAGTTCTTC,CAWNPMGGPGNEQFF
TRBJ1-1,-,-,TRBV7-9,TGTGCCAGCAGCTTGACAGGGAACACTGAAGCTTTCTTT,CASSLTGNTEAFF
TRBJ2-2,TRBD2,-,TRBV7-2,TGTGCCAGCGACGGGAGGCGCTCTGAGGGCACCGGGGAGCTGTTTTTT,CASDGRRSEGTGELFF
TRBJ1-1,-,-,TRBV19,TGTGCCAGTAGTATCGGGGTCGGGGGTTTGACTGAAGCTTTCTTT,CASSIGVGGLTEAFF
TRBJ1-5,-,-,TRBV4-3,TGCGCCAGCAGCCAAGATGCAGGGGGCAATCAGCCCCAGCATTTT,CASSQDAGGNQPQHF
TRBJ1-1,TRBD1,-,TRBV15,TGTGCCACCAGCATATGGACAGGGGGAGGCACTGAAGCTTTCTTT,CATSIWTGGGTEAFF
TRBJ2-7,TRBD2,-,TRBV30,TGTGCCTGGAGTAAGAGCGGGGGGGCCTACGAGCAGTACTTC,CAWSKSGGAYEQYF
TRBJ2-3,-,-,TRBV7-2,TGTGCCAGCAGCCCCGACTCACTAACGCAGTATTTT,CASSPDSLTQYF
TRBJ1-5,-,-,TRBV7-2,TGTGCCAGCAGCGTCAGTAATCAGCCCCAGCATTTT,CASSVSNQPQHF
TRBJ1-1,TRBD1,-,TRBV5-1,TGCGCCAGCAGCAAGGGACAGGCCTACACTGAAGCTTTCTTT,CASSKGQAYTEAFF
TRBJ1-2,-,-,TRBV12-5,TGTGCTAGTGGTTCGAGGGACTACTACACCTTC,CASGSRDYYTF
TRBJ2-1,-,-,TRBV10-3,TGTGCCATCAGATCTGACAATGAGCAGTTCTTC,CAIRSDNEQFF
TRBJ2-5,TRBD2,-,TRBV10-2,TGCGCCAGCAGTGGGTCTAGCGGGGGGGAGACCCAGTACTTC,CASSGSSGGETQYF
TRBJ2-1,TRBD2,-,TRBV7-9,TGTGCCAGCAGTGGGACTAGCGGCTCCTACAATGAGCAGTTCTTC,CASSGTSGSYNEQFF